This T cell receptor beta chain was retrieved from a study of T cells in Graves' hyperthyroidism and ophthalmopathy. About the research overall: Blood from the periphery was taken at initial diagnosis, before any treatment. Study-wide results and limits: Ophthalmopathy was model-predicted a median about 6.7 months pre-onset.

For this clonotype: Its target is unknown.

Trimming took 4 bases from V and 2 from J; bases not matched to a gene: 8. The CDR3 is 16 residues long. Germline V gives CDR1 SGHKS, CDR2 YYEKEE (reference sequence). What was amplified from RNA transcripts were TCR beta CDR3 regions. First-round RT-PCR with HTBI primers amplified the TCR CDR3 region. TCRdb re-analysed the multiplex PCR reads in MiXCR, keeping a single row per CDR3 protein. The table lists around 490,000 distinct CDR3 sequences, nearly 20% of them singletons. Each person with ophthalmopathy scored at least 3 on the Clinical Activity Score, reached NOSPECS grade 4 or higher, and had been ill under 3 months.

This clonotype originated in a man between 40 and 49 years old with Graves' ophthalmopathy. The chain employs TRBV5-5 and TRBJ2-1; 8 bases match TRBD1. The specimen sequenced was blood. DNA of the CDR3: TGTGCCAGCAGCGAGAGGACAGGGATCCCCTACAATGAGCAGTTCTTC. Protein sequence: CASSERTGIPYNEQFF.